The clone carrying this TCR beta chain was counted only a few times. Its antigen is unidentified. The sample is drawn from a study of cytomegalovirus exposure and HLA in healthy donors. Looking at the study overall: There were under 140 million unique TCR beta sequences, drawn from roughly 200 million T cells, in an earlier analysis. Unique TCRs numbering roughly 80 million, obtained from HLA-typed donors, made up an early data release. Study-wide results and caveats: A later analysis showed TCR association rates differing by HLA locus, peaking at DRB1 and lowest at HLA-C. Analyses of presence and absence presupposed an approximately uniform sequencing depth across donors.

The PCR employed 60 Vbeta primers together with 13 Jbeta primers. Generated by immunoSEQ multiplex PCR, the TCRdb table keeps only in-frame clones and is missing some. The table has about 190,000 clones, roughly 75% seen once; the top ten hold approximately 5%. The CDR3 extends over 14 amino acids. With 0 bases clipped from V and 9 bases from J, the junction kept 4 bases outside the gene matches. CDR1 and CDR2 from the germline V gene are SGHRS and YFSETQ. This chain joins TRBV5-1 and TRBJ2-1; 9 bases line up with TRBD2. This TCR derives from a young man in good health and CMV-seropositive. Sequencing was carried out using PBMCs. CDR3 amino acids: CASSLVAGGREQFF. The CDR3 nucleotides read TGCGCCAGCAGCTTGGTGGCGGGGGGGCGTGAGCAGTTCTTC.